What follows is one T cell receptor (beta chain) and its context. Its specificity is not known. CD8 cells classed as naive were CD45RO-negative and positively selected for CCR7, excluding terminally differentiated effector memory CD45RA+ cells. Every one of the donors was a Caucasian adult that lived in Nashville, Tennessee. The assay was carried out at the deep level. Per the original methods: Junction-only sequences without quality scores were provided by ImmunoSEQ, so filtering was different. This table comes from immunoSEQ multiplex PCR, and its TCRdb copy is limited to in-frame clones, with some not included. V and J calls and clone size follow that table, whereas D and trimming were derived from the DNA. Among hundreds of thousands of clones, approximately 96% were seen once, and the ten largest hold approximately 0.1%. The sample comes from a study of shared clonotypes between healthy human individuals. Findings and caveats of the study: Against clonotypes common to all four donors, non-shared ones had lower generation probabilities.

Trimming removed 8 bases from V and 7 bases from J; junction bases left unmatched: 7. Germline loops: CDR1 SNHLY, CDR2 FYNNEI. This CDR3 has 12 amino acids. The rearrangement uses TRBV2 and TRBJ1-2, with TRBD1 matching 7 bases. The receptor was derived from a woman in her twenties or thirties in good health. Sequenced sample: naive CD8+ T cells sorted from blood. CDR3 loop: CASEQGIRGYTF. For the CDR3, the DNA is TGTGCCAGCGAACAGGGGATTCGTGGCTACACCTTC.